Listed here are 20 T cell receptor beta chains from one sample, sequenced in a study of blood T cell repertoires in COVID-19. Measured with immunoSEQ multiplex PCR; TCRdb has only the in-frame clones, and not every one. Of approximately 200,000 clones listed, roughly 80% are singletons. Sequencing used peripheral blood. The receptor source for this set is a human donor in a cohort sampled during active COVID-19.

V and J are TRBV4-3 and TRBJ1-5; 7 bases are shared with TRBD1. V was pared by 0 bases and J by 5 bases, with 4 bases of the junction left unmatched. The germline V gene encodes CDR1 LGHNA and CDR2 YSLEER. This CDR3 is 15 amino acids long. CDR3 sequence reads: CASSQDRGSHQPQHF. The CDR3 region has the DNA TGCGCCAGCAGCCAAGACAGGGGGTCGCATCAGCCCCAGCATTTT.

The V gene is TRBV7-2, the J gene TRBJ2-3; 8 positions agree with TRBD1. With 1 base clipped from V and 6 bases from J, the junction kept 3 bases outside the gene matches. Germline V CDR1 and CDR2: SGHTA, FQGNSA. The CDR3 spans 14 residues. The CDR3 DNA is TGTGCCAGCAGCTTAGACAGGGGGGCCGATACGCAGTATTTT. It translates to CASSLDRGADTQYF.

The rearrangement uses TRBV5-4 and TRBJ2-7; TRBD2 matches 8 bases. CDR3 size: 16 residues. Germline CDR1 SGHNT, CDR2 YYREEE (reference sequence). V dropped 4 bases and J dropped 1; count of bases not matched to a gene: 10. DNA for the CDR3: TGTGCCAGCAGCGCCGCCTCGCGGGGGGATTCCTACGAGCAGTACTTC. It encodes CASSAASRGDSYEQYF.

J is TRBJ1-1 and V is TRBV25-1; D not resolved. The ends were cut back, 1 base at V and 4 bases at J, with 10 bases in the middle. There are 14 residues in the CDR3. Germline V gene lookup returns CDR1 MGHDK and CDR2 SYGVNS. Here the CDR3 DNA reads TGTGCCAGCAGTGAATTAGGTTACAGCACTGAAGCTTTCTTT. Encoded protein: CASSELGYSTEAFF.

The chain has TRBV27 and TRBJ2-7; a weak D match, TRBD1 (5 bases). The CDR3 loop spans 16 amino acids. V lost 5 bases, J lost 1 base, and 18 bases lay in between. The germline CDR1 and CDR2 sequences are MNHEY and SMNVEV (reference sequence). The CDR3 nucleotides read TGTGCCAGCAGTCCCAGGGTCGGCAGGGAATCCTACGAGCAGTACTTC. It translates to CASSPRVGRESYEQYF.

This chain uses TRBV4-2 with TRBJ2-7, with a weak D call TRBD1 (6 bases). Trimming took off 4 bases at V and 3 bases at J, with 13 bases between the two ends. Germline CDR1 and CDR2: LGHNA and YNFKEQ. This CDR3 region has 14 residues. The CDR3 DNA reads TGTGCCAGCAGCCTGAGGGACATCGGCTACGAGCAGTACTTC. Its protein product is CASSLRDIGYEQYF.

V and J are TRBV6-2 or TRBV6-3 and TRBJ2-4, with 8 nucleotides matching TRBD2. The CDR3 has 19 residues. CDR1 and CDR2 from the germline V gene are MNHEY and SVGEGT. The J segment lost 0 bases and the V segment lost 3 bases, leaving 13 bases of the junction unmatched. CDR3 bases: TGTGCCAGCAGTTATGCGCGGGAGGAAGGGTTCGGAGCCAAAAACATTCAGTACTTC. Encoded protein: CASSYAREEGFGAKNIQYF.

V is TRBV6-1 and J is TRBJ1-2; D is unresolved. This CDR3 is built from 16 residues. Trimming removed 4 bases from V and 4 bases from J, with 19 bases in between. Germline values: CDR1 MNHNS, CDR2 SASEGT. The CDR3 reads CASSGREVSQVYGYTF. The CDR3 bases are TGTGCCAGCAGTGGTCGGGAAGTAAGCCAAGTCTATGGCTACACCTTC.

The chain recombines TRBV5-4 with TRBJ2-7, with 9 bases matching TRBD1. Germline assignment: CDR1 SGHNT and CDR2 YYREEE (reference sequence). V lost 2 bases, J lost 4 bases, and 4 bases stayed unmatched. This CDR3 is built from 14 residues. Here the CDR3 reads CASSFGTGSYEQYF. CDR3 nucleotides: TGTGCCAGCAGCTTTGGGACAGGGTCTTACGAGCAGTACTTC.

J is TRBJ2-1 and V is TRBV27; TRBD1 matches 11 bases. V was pared by 6 bases and J by 3 bases, with 1 base of the junction left unmatched. The CDR3 is made up of 14 amino acids. The germline CDR1 and CDR2 sequences are MNHEY and SMNVEV (reference sequence). The chain's CDR3 is CASRGTGGYNEQFF. CDR3 sequence (DNA): TGTGCCAGCAGGGGGACAGGGGGCTACAATGAGCAGTTCTTC.

A note on this clone: The sample carries other DNA sequences with the same CDR3. This rearrangement joins TRBV4-2 to TRBJ2-7; 9 positions agree with TRBD2. V lost 1 base, J lost 4 bases, and 5 bases stayed unmatched. Per the germline V gene, CDR1 is LGHNA and CDR2 is YNFKEQ. CDR3 length equals 15 residues. As DNA, the CDR3 is TGTGCCAGCAGCCAAGGGAGTAGCGGGAGTTACGAGCAGTACTTC. It specifies CASSQGSSGSYEQYF.

This sequence joins TRBV7-2 and TRBJ2-7, with no clear D. V lost 2 bases and J 4 bases, leaving 6 bases between the germline ends. Germline V gives CDR1 SGHTA, CDR2 FQGNSA. The CDR3 spans 12 residues. CDR3 DNA: TGTGCCAGCAGCTTAAGAGGTTACGAGCAGTACTTC. Its translation is CASSLRGYEQYF. Full variable domain (rest looked up from reference TRBV7-2 and TRBJ2-7): GAGVSQSPSNKVTEKGKDVELRCDPISGHTALYWYRQSLGQGLEFLIYFQGNSAPDKSGLPSDRFSAERTGGSVSTLTIQRTQQEDSAVYLCASSLRGYEQYFGPGTRLTVT.

The V and J genes are TRBV27 and TRBJ2-7; possible D gene TRBD1, 5 bases. The V end was cut by 5 bases, the J end by 4 bases, with 21 bases between. The germline V gene has CDR1 MNHEY and CDR2 SMNVEV (reference sequence). This CDR3 has 16 amino acids. The DNA of the CDR3 is TGTGCCAGCAGTCTCCGGCCAGGGAATAGGTGGTACGAGCAGTACTTC. Residues: CASSLRPGNRWYEQYF.

V and J are TRBV7-2 and TRBJ2-1, with 11 bases matching TRBD2. Germline loops: CDR1 SGHTA, CDR2 FQGNSA. The CDR3 runs 17 residues. V trimming: 5 bases; J trimming: 1 base; junction bases outside the gene matches: 7. The CDR3 nucleotides read TGTGCCAGCAGCCGGACCGGGACTAGCGGATCCTACAATGAGCAGTTCTTC. It is translated as CASSRTGTSGSYNEQFF.

This chain connects TRBV30 to TRBJ2-6, with D perhaps matching TRBD1 (5 bases). Trimming stripped 0 bases from V and 0 bases from J, with 12 bases between. CDR1 and CDR2 from the germline V gene are GTSNPN and SVGIG (reference sequence). The CDR3 totals 17 residues. The CDR3 DNA sequence: TGTGCCTGGAGTGTAAAGGACAAGAGCTCTGGGGCCAACGTCCTGACTTTC. Protein: CAWSVKDKSSGANVLTF.

This rearrangement joins TRBV5-6 to TRBJ1-1, with TRBD1 matching 7 bases. The V gene's germline CDR1 is SGHDT and CDR2 YYEEEE. The CDR3 spans 14 residues. V lost 3 bases to trimming and J lost 0 bases; unmatched junction nucleotides: 2. The CDR3: CASSSDRLNTEAFF. The CDR3 coding sequence is TGTGCCAGCAGCTCGGACAGGCTGAACACTGAAGCTTTCTTT.

The gene calls are TRBV19 and TRBJ2-7, with TRBD1 matching 8 bases. Germline CDR1 LNHDA, CDR2 SQIVND (reference sequence). CDR3 size: 16 residues. V shed 6 bases and J 3 bases; nucleotides not matched to a gene: 13. The CDR3 DNA is TGTGCCAGTAGCCCAAATGACAGGGGAGCCTTCTACGAGCAGTACTTC. Translated: CASSPNDRGAFYEQYF.

The chain has TRBV27 and TRBJ2-1; 8 bases are a match to TRBD2. The CDR3 has 18 residues. V lost 4 bases, J lost 3 bases, and 14 bases stayed unmatched. Germline V gene data show CDR1 as MNHEY and CDR2 as SMNVEV (reference sequence). CDR3 region: CASSSTSRLARFYNEQFF. CDR3 sequence (DNA): TGTGCCAGCAGTTCCACCTCCCGACTAGCGAGATTCTACAATGAGCAGTTCTTC.

The chain uses TRBV28 and TRBJ1-6, with 7 bases aligning to TRBD1. V gave up 6 bases and J gave up 10 bases; unmatched junction bases: 6. This CDR3 has 13 amino acids. CDR1 and CDR2 (germline): MDHEN, SYDVKM. The CDR3 DNA reads as TGTGCCAGCAGACACAGGGGTGGATCACCCCTCCACTTT. Amino acid sequence: CASRHRGGSPLHF. The full variable domain, in which reference TRBV28 and TRBJ1-6 provide the parts outside the CDR3, is DVKVTQSSRYLVKRTGEKVFLECVQDMDHENMFWYRQDPGLGLRLIYFSYDVKMKEKGDIPEGYSVSREKKERFSLILESASTNQTSMYLCASRHRGGSPLHFGNGTRLTVT.

The chain couples TRBV19 to TRBJ2-5; a possible D gene is TRBD2 (6 bases). The V gene lost 0 bases and the J gene lost 5 bases, with 10 bases spanning the gap. The CDR3 length is 14 residues. Germline V CDR1 and CDR2: LNHDA, SQIVND (reference sequence). The CDR3 loop reads CASSIDGGRETQYF. The CDR3 DNA follows: TGTGCCAGTAGTATAGATGGAGGGAGGGAGACCCAGTACTTC.